This T cell receptor (beta chain) was recovered during a study of radiotherapy plus CTLA-4 blockade in lung cancer. Focal radiation was given together with CTLA-4 blockade (ipilimumab) to patients with chemo-refractory metastatic non-small-cell lung cancer. Sequencing used immunoSEQ multiplex PCR; TCRdb keeps in-frame clones, though not all of them. The sample has 80,000 or so clones, around 81% seen once; the top ten hold approximately 24%. Germline-derived CDR1 and CDR2 are SGHDT and YYEEEE. Trimming removed 4 bases from V and 2 bases from J; junction bases left unmatched: 10. The CDR3 is made up of 16 amino acids. Note on this clone: Its specificity is not known.

Regarding the study as a whole: Reports state that early shifts in blood T cell clones, with interferon-beta, best predicted response.

The chain uses TRBV5-6 and TRBJ1-1, with TRBD1 matching over 8 bases. The sample consisted of peripheral blood, taken from a patient treated with radiotherapy plus ipilimumab. This sequence was found in a human donor with non-small cell lung cancer whose response to radiotherapy plus ipilimumab could not be evaluated. Some clones in this sample may be carry-over from other donors' samples. This CDR3 is CASSPTQGARNTEAFF. The CDR3 bases are TGTGCCAGCAGCCCGACCCAGGGGGCTAGAAACACTGAAGCTTTCTTT.